Below, 21 T cell receptor beta chains from the same sample are listed, as sequenced in a study of blood T cell repertoires in COVID-19. Profiled with immunoSEQ multiplex PCR; TCRdb holds only in-frame clones, not every one. The sample yields just over 250,000 clones, 91% seen once. Input material: peripheral blood. Receptors were obtained from a person aged 18 to 35 with COVID-19, enrolled during active disease.

V and J are TRBV4-2 and TRBJ2-7; a weak D match, TRBD2 (6 bases). Trimming cost V 0 bases and J 6 bases, with 18 bases left between them. The CDR3 consists of 16 residues. CDR1 LGHNA and CDR2 YNFKEQ come from the germline V gene. CDR3 sequence: CASSQDRRGVEGEQYF. The DNA for the CDR3 is TGTGCCAGCAGCCAAGATCGGAGGGGCGTCGAGGGCGAGCAGTACTTC.

The chain couples TRBV6-6 to TRBJ2-1; D perhaps matches TRBD2 (5 bases). The CDR3 is 12 amino acids. V shed 11 bases and J shed 0 bases, with 8 bases lying between them. Germline V gene data show CDR1 as MNHNY and CDR2 as SVGAGI (reference sequence). The CDR3 reads CACGLSYNEQFF. CDR3 nucleotide sequence: TGTGCCTGCGGGCTCTCCTACAATGAGCAGTTCTTC.

The chain uses TRBV12-3 or TRBV12-4 and TRBJ1-5; perhaps TRBD1 as D (5 bases). Between the trimmed V and J ends, which lost 0 bases and 13 bases, there was a span of 7 bases. The CDR3 is 11 amino acids. The CDR3 DNA reads TGTGCCAGCAGTTTAGCGGGGCTTCAGCATTTT. Amino acid sequence: CASSLAGLQHF.

The gene calls are TRBV5-4 and TRBJ2-1; 9 bases align to TRBD1. V lost 0 bases and J lost 8; bases outside the gene matches: 15. Per the germline V gene, CDR1 is SGHNT and CDR2 is YYREEE (reference sequence). This CDR3 spans 18 amino acids. This CDR3 is CASSLAKDRTGATYEQFF. The DNA for the CDR3 is TGTGCCAGCAGCTTGGCCAAGGACAGGACAGGGGCCACATATGAGCAGTTCTTC.

The chain carries TRBV19 and TRBJ2-7, with TRBD1 as a possible D gene (6 bases). The V and J ends lost 6 bases and 1 base respectively, with 10 bases between them. There are 13 residues in the CDR3. Germline lookup yields CDR1 LNHDA and CDR2 SQIVND (reference sequence). The CDR3 nucleotides read TGTGCCAGTAGCTACCAGGGGTCCTACGAGCAGTACTTC. Encoded protein: CASSYQGSYEQYF.

This clone occurred once. The rearrangement joins TRBV7-9 to TRBJ2-7; 8 bases are shared with TRBD1. Germline CDR1 is SEHNR and CDR2 is FQNEAQ (reference sequence). V shed 5 bases and J 5 bases; nucleotides not matched to a gene: 8. CDR3 size: 14 residues. Here the CDR3 DNA reads TGTGCCAGCAGCCCTCGGACAGGGATCCACGAGCAGTACTTC. Protein sequence: CASSPRTGIHEQYF.

The chain recombines TRBV29-1 with TRBJ2-5; TRBD1 is a possible D gene (5 bases). There are 13 residues in the CDR3. Germline assignment: CDR1 SQVTM and CDR2 ANQGSEA. V dropped 4 bases and J dropped 5 bases, with 14 bases sitting between them. CDR3 sequence reads: CSVGNRLTETQYF. The DNA for the CDR3 is TGCAGCGTTGGAAACAGGCTTACGGAGACCCAGTACTTC. The full variable domain, its missing parts supplied by reference TRBV29-1 and TRBJ2-5, is SAVISQKPSRDICQRGTSLTIQCQVDSQVTMMFWYRQQPGQSLTLIATANQGSEATYESGFVIDKFPISRPNLTFSTLTVSNMSPEDSSIYLCSVGNRLTETQYFGPGTRLLVL.

V gene TRBV5-1 combines with J gene TRBJ1-4; 8 bases line up with TRBD1. CDR1 and CDR2 from the germline V gene are SGHRS and YFSETQ. V gave up 0 bases and J gave up 8 bases; unmatched junction bases: 9. The CDR3 runs 16 residues. CDR3 DNA sequence: TGCGCCAGCAGCTTGGAGACAGGGGTCCGGGGCGAAAAACTGTTTTTT. Its translation: CASSLETGVRGEKLFF.

This chain links TRBV6-5 with TRBJ2-2; 7 positions agree with TRBD2. The V and J ends lost 6 bases and 7 bases, in that order; junction bases with no gene match: 5. Per the germline V gene, CDR1 is MNHEY and CDR2 is SVGAGI. The CDR3 runs 13 residues. The CDR3 here is CASRWGGDGELFF. DNA of the CDR3: TGTGCCAGCAGGTGGGGAGGGGACGGGGAGCTGTTTTTT.

This rearrangement joins TRBV4-3 to TRBJ2-7, with D unresolved. CDR1 is LGHNA, CDR2 YSLEER, per germline. V was pared by 0 bases and J by 8 bases, with 17 bases between. The length of the CDR3 is 15 residues. The CDR3 sequence is CASSQDASESLQQYF. Here the CDR3 DNA reads TGCGCCAGCAGCCAAGATGCGTCGGAGAGTCTCCAGCAGTACTTC.

The V call is TRBV19, the J call TRBJ1-5, with 7 positions matching TRBD1. CDR1 is LNHDA and CDR2 is SQIVND in the germline V gene (reference sequence). J lost 2 bases, V lost 5 bases, and 18 bases had no gene match. The length of the CDR3 is 19 residues. CDR3 nucleotide sequence: TGTGCCAGTAGTTGGGCCTCAAAACAGGGGTCTTGGGGCAATCAGCCCCAGCATTTT. Protein product: CASSWASKQGSWGNQPQHF.

J is TRBJ1-5 and V is TRBV27; 9 bases agree with TRBD1. Unmatched junction bases numbered 9, after V lost 6 bases and J lost 6 bases. Germline assignment: CDR1 MNHEY and CDR2 SMNVEV (reference sequence). This CDR3 has 15 amino acids. CDR3: CASSPGQGLVQPQHF. CDR3 nucleotide sequence: TGTGCCAGCAGCCCGGGACAGGGTTTGGTTCAGCCCCAGCATTTT.

The chain employs TRBV7-2 and TRBJ2-7; D is possibly TRBD1 (6 bases). Germline V CDR1 and CDR2: SGHTA, FQGNSA. The CDR3 sequence is 13 residues long. Trimming took off 4 bases at V and 7 bases at J, with 14 bases between the two ends. DNA of the CDR3: TGTGCCAGCAGCTCGAACAGGGCGGGTGAGCAGTACTTC. Its translation: CASSSNRAGEQYF.

The chain combines TRBV4-1 with TRBJ1-5, with 7 positions matching TRBD1. This CDR3 is built from 15 residues. Trimming took 2 bases from V and 1 from J; bases not matched to a gene: 2. CDR1 is MGHRA and CDR2 is YSYEKL in the germline V gene. The CDR3 region has the DNA TGCGCCAGCAGCCAATCGGGACAGAGCAATCAGCCCCAGCATTTT. It translates to CASSQSGQSNQPQHF.

The CDR3 loop reads CASSLFAREANNEQFF. In DNA form, the CDR3 reads TGTGCCAGCAGCTTATTTGCGCGGGAGGCCAACAATGAGCAGTTCTTC. V usage is TRBV7-8 and J usage is TRBJ2-1; 8 nucleotides agree with TRBD2. J was trimmed by 5 bases and V by 2 bases; bases with no gene match: 8. The CDR3 totals 16 residues. Germline V gene sequence: CDR1 SGHVS, CDR2 FQNEAQ.

The chain couples TRBV4-1 to TRBJ2-2; no reliable D call. The germline V and J ends were trimmed by 4 bases and 7 bases, with 16 bases remaining between them. The germline gives CDR1 MGHRA, CDR2 YSYEKL. The CDR3 totals 15 residues. In DNA form, the CDR3 reads TGCGCCAGCAGCCGCTCCGGGTCACTGGGCGGGGAGCTGTTTTTT. It is translated as CASSRSGSLGGELFF.

This chain connects TRBV5-1 to TRBJ2-7; the D gene is possibly TRBD1 (6 bases). In germline, CDR1 is SGHRS, CDR2 YFSETQ. The CDR3 consists of 14 residues. Trimming left V 5 bases short and J 5 bases short, with 17 bases between. The CDR3 protein is CASRGDTFLHEQYF. In DNA, the CDR3 is TGCGCCAGCAGGGGGGACACCTTTTTGCACGAGCAGTACTTC.

The CDR3: CASSLASGTSGRSSYEQYF. The DNA of the CDR3 is TGCGCCAGCAGCTTGGCATCCGGGACTAGCGGGAGGAGCTCCTACGAGCAGTACTTC. The gene calls are TRBV5-1 and TRBJ2-7; TRBD2 matches at 15 bases. Germline-derived CDR1 and CDR2 are SGHRS and YFSETQ. The CDR3 spans 19 residues. Trimming at V came to 0 bases and at J to 0 bases, leaving 7 bases not matched to a gene.

This sequence joins TRBV10-3 and TRBJ1-2, with 7 bases matching TRBD1. The germline CDR1 and CDR2 sequences are ENHRY and SYGVKD. The CDR3 totals 15 residues. The V and J ends lost 4 bases and 2 bases, in that order; junction bases with no gene match: 7. The CDR3: CAISGPGQQNYGYTF. The CDR3 region has the DNA TGTGCCATCAGTGGGCCGGGACAGCAAAACTATGGCTACACCTTC.

The chain recombines TRBV25-1 with TRBJ2-3, with 11 bases aligning to TRBD1. V lost 4 bases, J lost 5 bases, and 8 bases stayed unmatched. In germline, CDR1 is MGHDK, CDR2 SYGVNS. The CDR3 loop spans 16 amino acids. CDR3 bases: TGTGCCAGCAGTGGCTTTTGGACAGGGGGCATAGATACGCAGTATTTT. Its translation: CASSGFWTGGIDTQYF.

The V call is TRBV18, the J call TRBJ1-2, with D hard to call. This CDR3 has 12 amino acids. Per germline, CDR1 KGHSH and CDR2 LQKENI. V lost 3 bases, J lost 2 bases, and 4 bases lay in between. DNA for the CDR3: TGTGCCAGCTCACCCCAGAACTATGGCTACACCTTC. Its translation is CASSPQNYGYTF.